This TCR beta chain was identified in a study of T cell responses to AZD1222 COVID-19 vaccine. Study-wide results and caveats: Spike-specific TCR depth and breadth grew after two AZD1222 doses. Clonal diversity was possibly underestimated, and white British individuals and females predominated among donors.

The table lists this clone with a few counts. Its antigen is as yet unknown. Using immunoSEQ multiplex PCR, the repertoire was profiled, and TCRdb retains in-frame clones only, with some absent. The top ten clones hold 4.4% of a sample with some 150,000 clones, about 91% of them seen once. The CDR3 loop spans 14 amino acids. Looked up from germline, CDR1 is SGHRS and CDR2 is YFSETQ. Trimming removed 4 bases at V and 3 bases at J, with 13 bases between. This receptor was taken from an adult in good health. The sequences come from peripheral blood, collected on day 0 of MenACWY control vaccination. This rearrangement joins TRBV5-1 to TRBJ1-2; D is possibly TRBD1 (5 bases). CDR3: CASSTLEGDYGYTF. CDR3 in DNA: TGCGCCAGCAGCACCCTGGAAGGGGACTATGGCTACACCTTC. Looking up the rest from reference TRBV5-1 and TRBJ1-2 gives the full variable domain: KAGVTQTPRYLIKTRGQQVTLSCSPISGHRSVSWYQQTPGQGLQFLFEYFSETQRNKGNFPGRFSGRQFSNSRSEMNVSTLELGDSALYLCASSTLEGDYGYTFGSGTRLTVV.